A single sample is the source of the 28 T cell receptor beta chains below, sequenced in a study of blood T cell repertoires in COVID-19. Sequencing used immunoSEQ multiplex PCR; TCRdb keeps in-frame clones, though not all of them. This sample has 60,000 to 85,000 clones, with roughly four fifths found just once. The specimen was peripheral blood. These receptors were taken from a man between 65 and 85 years old with acute or convalescent COVID-19.

The chain is built from TRBV29-1 and TRBJ1-2, with D tentatively TRBD1 (6 bases). This CDR3 spans 17 amino acids. V shed 2 bases and J shed 2 bases, with 21 bases lying between them. In germline, CDR1 is SQVTM, CDR2 ANQGSEA. The CDR3, as DNA: TGCAGCGTTGAATCACGGCGGGGGCAGCTCTACAACTATGGCTACACCTTC. Its protein is CSVESRRGQLYNYGYTF.

V and J are TRBV9 and TRBJ2-5; TRBD1 is a possible D gene (6 bases). V gave up 0 bases and J gave up 4 bases, with 10 bases separating them. Germline V CDR1 and CDR2: SGDLS, YYNGEE. This CDR3 has 14 residues. The CDR3 region has the DNA TGTGCCAGCAGCGTAGGGGGGCGGACAGAGACCCAGTACTTC. Translation: CASSVGGRTETQYF.

The chain recombines TRBV11-2 with TRBJ2-7, with D perhaps matching TRBD1 (5 bases). Germline V gives CDR1 SGHAT, CDR2 FQNNGV. With 6 bases removed from V and 1 base from J, the gap between germline ends came to 7 bases. This CDR3 is built from 12 residues. The CDR3 spells CASRRQSYEQYF. The DNA for the CDR3 is TGTGCCAGCAGGCGACAGTCCTACGAGCAGTACTTC.

The V and J genes are TRBV18 and TRBJ2-1, with TRBD2 matching 10 bases. J was trimmed by 0 bases and V by 0 bases; bases with no gene match: 11. Germline values: CDR1 KGHSH, CDR2 LQKENI. This CDR3 is 20 amino acids long. This CDR3 is CASSPPGTSSGGGSYNEQFF. Written as DNA, the CDR3 is TGTGCCAGCTCACCACCAGGCACCTCTAGCGGGGGCGGCTCCTACAATGAGCAGTTCTTC.

This clone has only one observation. V gene TRBV7-2 combines with J gene TRBJ2-1; 8 nucleotides match TRBD2. This CDR3 comprises 11 residues. After removal of 11 bases from V and 9 bases from J, the junction contained 6 bases not matched to a gene. In germline, CDR1 is SGHTA, CDR2 FQGNSA. CDR3 coding DNA: TGTGCCGGACAGCGGGAGATTGAGCAGTTCTTC. Its protein product is CAGQREIEQFF.

The chain links TRBV9 to TRBJ1-2; D gene unclear. The CDR3 covers 13 residues. Between the trimmed V and J ends, which lost 0 bases and 5 bases, there was a span of 8 bases. Germline V lookup: CDR1 SGDLS, CDR2 YYNGEE. The CDR3 coding sequence is TGTGCCAGCAGCGTAGATGAGGGTTATGGCTACACCTTC. This translates into CASSVDEGYGYTF. The full variable domain, in which reference TRBV9 and TRBJ1-2 provide the parts outside the CDR3, is DSGVTQTPKHLITATGQRVTLRCSPRSGDLSVYWYQQSLDQGLQFLIQYYNGEERAKGNILERFSAQQFPDLHSELNLSSLELGDSALYFCASSVDEGYGYTFGSGTRLTVV.

The chain has TRBV24-1 and TRBJ2-7; 15 bases agree with TRBD2. Trimming took 4 bases from V and 6 from J; bases not matched to a gene: 9. The CDR3 is 17 amino acids. Germline CDR1 is KGHDR and CDR2 is SFDVKD. The CDR3 sequence is CATSEGTSGRNQVEQYF. The CDR3 coding sequence is TGTGCCACCAGTGAAGGGACTAGCGGGAGGAATCAAGTCGAGCAGTACTTC.

This clone showed up many times. The CDR3 here is CASSPTGGSGPQHF. CDR3 DNA: TGTGCCAGCAGCCCGACAGGGGGCTCGGGGCCCCAGCATTTT. The chain couples TRBV4-2 to TRBJ1-5; the match to TRBD1 covers 10 bases. CDR1 and CDR2 (germline): LGHNA, YNFKEQ. The ends lost 4 bases at V and 9 bases at J; junction bases unmatched: 6. The CDR3 runs 14 residues.

This chain joins TRBV11-1 and TRBJ2-1, with 7 bases that match TRBD2. After removal of 6 bases from V and 9 bases from J, the junction contained 14 bases not matched to a gene. The CDR3 consists of 15 residues. Germline lookup yields CDR1 SGHAT and CDR2 FQDESV (reference sequence). The CDR3 DNA is TGTGCCAGCAGATCCGGGACTAACGCCCCCGGTGAGCAGTTCTTC. Translated, it gives CASRSGTNAPGEQFF. Full variable domain (rest looked up from reference TRBV11-1 and TRBJ2-1): EAEVAQSPRYKITEKSQAVAFWCDPISGHATLYWYRQILGQGPELLVQFQDESVVDDSQLPKDRFSAERLKGVDSTLKIQPAELGDSAMYLCASRSGTNAPGEQFFGPGTRLTVL.

The rearrangement uses TRBV6-6 and TRBJ1-6; D not certain. This CDR3 has 14 amino acids. The V end was cut by 1 base, the J end by 5 bases, with 6 bases between. In germline, CDR1 is MNHNY, CDR2 SVGAGI (reference sequence). CDR3 residues: CASSYYGDNSPLHF. Here the CDR3 DNA reads TGTGCCAGCAGTTACTACGGGGATAATTCACCCCTCCACTTT.

The chain employs TRBV19 and TRBJ2-2, with unresolved D. This CDR3 spans 13 amino acids. The V gene's germline CDR1 is LNHDA and CDR2 SQIVND (reference sequence). Trimming shortened V by 9 bases and J by 5 bases, and 13 bases separated the two germline ends. The CDR3 DNA is TGTGCCAGCGCTCCCGTTCGGACCGGGGAGCTGTTTTTT. Protein: CASAPVRTGELFF.

The chain uses TRBV3-1 (or the pseudogene TRBV3-2) and TRBJ2-7; no clear D. Trimming cost V 2 bases and J 7 bases, with 6 bases left between them. Germline V gene lookup returns CDR1 LGHDT and CDR2 YNNKEL (reference sequence). The CDR3 is 11 amino acids. As DNA, the CDR3 is TGTGCCAGCAGCCAAATGAGGGAGCAGTACTTC. As protein: CASSQMREQYF.

The rearrangement joins TRBV6-1 to TRBJ1-4; TRBD1 matches at 7 bases. J was trimmed by 4 bases and V by 8 bases; bases with no gene match: 7. The germline gives CDR1 MNHNS, CDR2 SASEGT. CDR3 length equals 14 residues. For the CDR3, the DNA is TGTGCCAGCTCTAGGGGACAGATTAATGAAAAACTGTTTTTT. Encoded protein: CASSRGQINEKLFF.

The chain is built from TRBV12-3 or TRBV12-4 and TRBJ2-1; 8 bases are a match to TRBD1. There are 13 residues in the CDR3. The trim removed 6 bases at V and 8 bases at J, leaving 6 bases unmatched. CDR3: CASRQQGADEQFF. As DNA, the CDR3 is TGTGCCAGCAGGCAGCAGGGGGCAGATGAGCAGTTCTTC.

The genes are TRBV11-1 and TRBJ2-5, with 11 positions matching TRBD2. The V and J ends lost 5 bases and 4 bases, in that order; junction bases with no gene match: 0. Per the germline V gene, CDR1 is SGHAT and CDR2 is FQDESV (reference sequence). The CDR3 is 13 amino acids. The CDR3 sequence is CASSTSGRETQYF. The CDR3 bases are TGTGCCAGCAGCACTAGCGGGAGAGAGACCCAGTACTTC.

This chain joins TRBV28 and TRBJ2-7; 12 nucleotides match TRBD1. V dropped 7 bases and J dropped 5; count of bases not matched to a gene: 9. CDR3 length equals 15 residues. The V gene's germline CDR1 is MDHEN and CDR2 SYDVKM. CDR3 amino acids: CASTLPGQGADEQYF. The CDR3 DNA is TGTGCCAGCACCCTTCCGGGACAGGGGGCCGACGAGCAGTACTTC.

V gene TRBV18 combines with J gene TRBJ1-2; no reliable D call. Per germline, CDR1 KGHSH and CDR2 LQKENI. CDR3 length: 14 residues. V shed 3 bases and J shed 8 bases, with 16 bases lying between them. Here the CDR3 reads CASSPLGPAWGYTF. The CDR3 bases are TGTGCCAGCTCACCCCTGGGCCCGGCGTGGGGCTACACCTTC.

The chain uses TRBV5-8 and TRBJ2-5; D not resolved. The V gene's germline CDR1 is SGHTS and CDR2 YDEGEE. Deletions cut 2 bases from V and 0 bases from J, with 14 bases between. This CDR3 has 16 amino acids. The CDR3 here is CASSLRSSSYQETQYF. The CDR3 region has the DNA TGTGCCAGCAGCTTAAGGAGCTCTTCCTACCAAGAGACCCAGTACTTC.

The V call is TRBV9, the J call TRBJ1-6; tentative D call: TRBD1 (5 bases). This CDR3 is built from 14 residues. Germline V gene lookup returns CDR1 SGDLS and CDR2 YYNGEE. Trimming left V 2 bases short and J 8 bases short, with 11 bases between. CDR3 residues: CASSVGLGDSPLHF. The CDR3 nucleotides read TGTGCCAGCAGCGTGGGGCTAGGGGATTCACCCCTCCACTTT.

The chain joins TRBV14 to TRBJ2-7, with D possibly being TRBD2 (5 bases). The CDR3 spans 12 residues. Germline V gene data show CDR1 as SGHDN and CDR2 as FVKESK. V was trimmed by 2 bases and J by 9 bases, leaving 11 bases between them. The CDR3 DNA sequence: TGTGCCAGCAGCCAAATACCCGGGGTGCAGTACTTC. Translated, it gives CASSQIPGVQYF.

This clone was seen only a few times. The CDR3 DNA reads as TGTGCCAGCAGTGGGGCCGAGGCTTTTGGCAAACAGTACTTC. Translation gives CASSGAEAFGKQYF. The chain uses TRBV27 and TRBJ2-7, with D maybe TRBD1 (5 bases). CDR1 and CDR2 from the germline V gene are MNHEY and SMNVEV (reference sequence). The CDR3 covers 14 residues. Trimming pared 5 bases from V and 10 bases from J, leaving 21 bases between.

The V call is TRBV10-3, the J call TRBJ2-1; TRBD1 matches at 7 bases. There are 15 residues in the CDR3. The junction had 9 bases not matched to a gene; V was cut back by 6 bases and J by 4 bases. Germline V gene data show CDR1 as ENHRY and CDR2 as SYGVKD. This CDR3 reads CAISAPGTVYNEQFF. DNA for the CDR3: TGTGCCATCAGCGCCCCCGGGACAGTTTACAATGAGCAGTTCTTC.

The chain employs TRBV27 and TRBJ1-3; 8 bases map to TRBD1. CDR1 and CDR2 (germline): MNHEY, SMNVEV (reference sequence). The CDR3 covers 13 residues. Unmatched junction bases numbered 2, after V lost 7 bases and J lost 3 bases. CDR3 coding DNA: TGTGCCAGCAAAGGACAGGGTGGAAACACCATATATTTT. Protein sequence: CASKGQGGNTIYF.

The chain carries TRBV2 and TRBJ2-3, with 10 positions matching TRBD2. The CDR3 consists of 15 residues. Looked up from germline, CDR1 is SNHLY and CDR2 is FYNNEI. The trim removed 5 bases at V and 4 bases at J, leaving 6 bases unmatched. The CDR3 here is CASSSSGRGPDTQYF. CDR3 nucleotide sequence: TGTGCCAGCAGTTCTAGCGGGAGAGGCCCAGATACGCAGTATTTT.

There are a few counts of this clone. The rearrangement joins TRBV3-1 (or the pseudogene TRBV3-2) to TRBJ2-7, with 13 positions matching TRBD2. With V trimmed by 1 base and J by 3 bases, 9 bases remained unmatched. The V gene's germline CDR1 is LGHDT and CDR2 YNNKEL (reference sequence). The CDR3 length is 18 residues. CDR3: CASSQGRTSGREGYEQYF. The CDR3 DNA sequence: TGTGCCAGCAGCCAAGGGAGAACTAGCGGGAGGGAAGGCTACGAGCAGTACTTC.

The rearrangement uses TRBV5-4 and TRBJ2-5, with 9 nucleotides matching TRBD2. Germline V gives CDR1 SGHNT, CDR2 YYREEE (reference sequence). There are 15 residues in the CDR3. With V trimmed by 4 bases and J by 3 bases, 7 bases remained unmatched. CDR3 loop: CASSKGSGSKETQYF. In DNA, the CDR3 is TGTGCCAGCAGCAAAGGTAGCGGGAGTAAAGAGACCCAGTACTTC. The full variable domain, with the rest looked up from reference TRBV5-4 and TRBJ2-5, is ETGVTQSPTHLIKTRGQQVTLRCSSQSGHNTVSWYQQALGQGPQFIFQYYREEENGRGNFPPRFSGLQFPNYSSELNVNALELDDSALYLCASSKGSGSKETQYFGPGTRLLVL.

The chain carries TRBV7-2 and TRBJ2-7; the D is unclear. Trimming took 6 bases from V and 0 from J, leaving 12 bases between them. Per germline, CDR1 SGHTA and CDR2 FQGNSA. CDR3 length equals 14 residues. The DNA for the CDR3 is TGTGCCAGCAGTTTACCCGGGTACTCCTACGAGCAGTACTTC. This gives the protein CASSLPGYSYEQYF.

This clone showed up just once. The rearrangement links TRBV7-3 to TRBJ1-1; 9 bases match TRBD1. CDR3 size: 13 residues. Germline values: CDR1 SGHTA, CDR2 FQGTGA. Trimming cost V 5 bases and J 5 bases; bases outside gene matches: 3. Here the CDR3 DNA reads TGTGCCAGCAGCGGGACAGGGTCGACTGAAGCTTTCTTT. Translation: CASSGTGSTEAFF.